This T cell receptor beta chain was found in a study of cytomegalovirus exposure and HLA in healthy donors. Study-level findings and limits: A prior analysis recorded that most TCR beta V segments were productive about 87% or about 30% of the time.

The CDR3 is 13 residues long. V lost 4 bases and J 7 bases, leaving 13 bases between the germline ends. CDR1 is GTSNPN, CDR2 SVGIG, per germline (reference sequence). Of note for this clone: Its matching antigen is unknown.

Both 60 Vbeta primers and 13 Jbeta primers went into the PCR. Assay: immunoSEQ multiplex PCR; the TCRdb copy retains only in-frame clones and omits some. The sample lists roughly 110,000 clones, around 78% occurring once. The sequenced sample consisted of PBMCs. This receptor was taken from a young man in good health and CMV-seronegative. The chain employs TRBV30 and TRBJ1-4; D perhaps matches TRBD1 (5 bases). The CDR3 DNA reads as TGTGCCTGGAATCTCCCAGGGCGTGAAAAACTGTTTTTT. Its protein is CAWNLPGREKLFF.